This T cell receptor (beta chain) is from a study of cytomegalovirus exposure and HLA in healthy donors. Study-wide results and caveats: TCR clusters originating in the first cohort tended to co-occur in the approximately 120 validation repertoires, according to a later analysis. Overall, under 200 TCR beta chains were annotated as cytomegalovirus-associated. The CMV antigen specificity of a few CMV-associated chains was confirmed through in vitro analysis.

Generated by immunoSEQ multiplex PCR, the TCRdb table keeps only in-frame clones and is missing some. The profile shows 80,000 to 100,000 clones, about 83% of them singletons. While the first cohort had 650 to 850 subjects, the donors belonged to the separate validation cohort of about 120 subjects. V dropped 4 bases and J dropped 5 bases, with 16 bases sitting between them. From germline, CDR1 is SGHNT and CDR2 YYREEE (reference sequence). CDR3 length: 14 residues. In regard to this clone: Its target is not known.

The source material was PBMCs. The rearrangement joins TRBV5-4 to TRBJ2-7; a possible D gene is TRBD1 (7 bases). This clonotype was obtained from a woman aged 25-40 years in good health and CMV-seronegative. CDR3 nucleotides: TGTGCCAGCAGCATCGACAGGGACTGGAACGAGCAGTACTTC. It encodes CASSIDRDWNEQYF.